Listed here are 8 T cell receptor beta chains from one sample, sequenced in a study of a mutant IDH1 vaccine in newly diagnosed glioma. These receptors are not linked to any known antigen. Clones were sequenced by immunoSEQ multiplex PCR, and TCRdb holds only the in-frame ones, with some missing. The table has roughly 110,000 clones, roughly 90% seen once. The time point denotes: week 11, during vaccination. Mutant IDH1 20-mer peptide, at 300 ug, made up each vaccine dose, with topical imiquimod. The source was PBMCs, collected from a glioma patient whose treatment included an IDH1 peptide vaccine. Receptors were obtained from a woman aged 45-65 years with glioma.

The rearrangement links TRBV2 to TRBJ2-5; 9 nucleotides line up with TRBD1. V shed 6 bases, J shed 1 base, and the junction held 6 bases outside the gene matches. There are 15 residues in the CDR3. Germline CDR1 reads SNHLY; CDR2 reads FYNNEI. Written as DNA, the CDR3 is TGTGCCAGCAGCTCAGGACAGGGGTTCCAAGAGACCCAGTACTTC. Its protein product is CASSSGQGFQETQYF. Based on the CDR3 plus reference TRBV2 and TRBJ2-5, the full variable domain is EPEVTQTPSHQVTQMGQEVILRCVPISNHLYFYWYRQILGQKVEFLVSFYNNEISEKSEIFDDQFSVERPDGSNFTLKIRSTKLEDSAMYFCASSSGQGFQETQYFGPGTRLLVL.

The chain uses TRBV6-6 and TRBJ2-7; 8 nucleotides line up with TRBD2. This CDR3 is built from 16 residues. Looked up from germline, CDR1 is MNHNY and CDR2 is SVGAGI (reference sequence). Losses at the gene ends were 7 bases for V and 0 bases for J; bases not matched to a gene: 11. CDR3 in amino acids: CASTPGGVAPSYEQYF. CDR3 coding DNA: TGTGCCAGCACCCCCGGGGGGGTAGCCCCCTCCTACGAGCAGTACTTC.

The rearrangement links TRBV5-1 to TRBJ2-7, with 8 bases identical to TRBD2. The CDR3 consists of 15 residues. Germline loops: CDR1 SGHRS, CDR2 YFSETQ. Trimming cost V 2 bases and J 5 bases; bases outside gene matches: 9. CDR3 sequence reads: CASSFNREGRNEQYF. The CDR3 DNA reads TGCGCCAGCAGCTTTAACCGGGAGGGCCGGAACGAGCAGTACTTC. Full variable domain (missing parts from reference TRBV5-1 and TRBJ2-7): KAGVTQTPRYLIKTRGQQVTLSCSPISGHRSVSWYQQTPGQGLQFLFEYFSETQRNKGNFPGRFSGRQFSNSRSEMNVSTLELGDSALYLCASSFNREGRNEQYFGPGTRLTVT.

The rearrangement joins TRBV12-5 to TRBJ1-1, with TRBD1 as a possible D gene (6 bases). CDR3 length: 13 residues. Trimming took 6 bases from V and 4 from J, leaving 12 bases between them. The germline gives CDR1 LGHNT, CDR2 FRNRAP. The DNA of the CDR3 is TGTGCTAGTGGGGGAGGGGGGCGCACTGAAGCTTTCTTT. It is translated as CASGGGGRTEAFF.

The chain uses TRBV2 and TRBJ2-7; 12 bases are a match to TRBD2. The germline V gene encodes CDR1 SNHLY and CDR2 FYNNEI. The V and J ends lost 1 base and 6 bases, in that order; junction bases with no gene match: 10. The CDR3 runs 17 residues. The CDR3 nucleotides are TGTGCCAGCAGTGAAGGACCCCCCCTAGCGGGAGGGGGCGAGCAGTACTTC. It translates to CASSEGPPLAGGGEQYF.

CDR3 bases: TGTGCCAGCAGGTCCTCTCTATATACGCAGTATTTT. Translated: CASRSSLYTQYF. V and J are TRBV28 and TRBJ2-3; D not certain. CDR3 length: 12 amino acids. Germline V CDR1 and CDR2: MDHEN, SYDVKM. V gave up 6 bases and J gave up 7 bases, with 11 bases separating them.

V is TRBV6-4 and J is TRBJ1-2; a weak D match, TRBD1 (5 bases). The length of the CDR3 is 19 residues. The V gene's germline CDR1 is MRHNA and CDR2 SNTAGT. V lost 11 bases, J lost 4 bases, and 35 bases lay in between. The CDR3 here is CAGLKETPGVSRTSYGYTF. Here the CDR3 DNA reads TGTGCCGGCCTTAAGGAGACCCCGGGGGTCAGTCGAACCAGCTATGGCTACACCTTC.

The rearrangement links TRBV5-4 to TRBJ2-7; TRBD2 might be the D (6 bases). Per the germline V gene, CDR1 is SGHNT and CDR2 is YYREEE (reference sequence). V shed 4 bases and J shed 0 bases, with 11 bases lying between them. The CDR3 consists of 14 residues. The CDR3 protein is CASSAGLPSYEQYF. The CDR3 DNA sequence: TGTGCCAGCAGCGCGGGACTCCCCTCCTACGAGCAGTACTTC.